A selection of T cell receptor beta chains follows, all from one sample in a study of blood T cell repertoires in COVID-19. The method was immunoSEQ multiplex PCR; TCRdb's version includes in-frame clones alone and lacks a portion of them. The profile covers hundreds of thousands of clones, with around 87% appearing a single time and approximately 1.9% taken by the ten largest. Sequencing was performed on PBMCs or T cells enriched from blood (not recorded which). The receptor source for this set is a man aged 40-49 years in a cohort exposed to, infected with or recovered from COVID-19 (not recorded which). Both conserved end residues are part of each CDR3. The order of the fields is J gene, V gene, CDR3 length, clone size, D gene, CDR3 protein, CDR3 DNA. A D gene is named only where the DNA matches it firmly. Only part of the rows carry a size: once, few, many, or a class if the clone is expanded.

J gene: TRBJ2-7
V gene: TRBV18
CDR3 length: 14
clone size: NA
D gene: NA
CDR3 protein: CASSPERAAYEQYF
CDR3 DNA: TGTGCCAGCTCACCAGAGCGGGCCGCCTACGAGCAGTACTTC

J gene: TRBJ2-3
V gene: TRBV30
CDR3 length: 18
clone size: NA
D gene: TRBD2
CDR3 protein: CAWSGGYQRLAGGDTQYF
CDR3 DNA: TGTGCCTGGAGTGGAGGTTACCAGCGACTAGCGGGAGGAGATACGCAGTATTTT

J gene: TRBJ1-1
V gene: TRBV9
CDR3 length: 14
clone size: NA
D gene: NA
CDR3 protein: CASSARAGNTEAFF
CDR3 DNA: TGTGCCAGCAGCGCCAGGGCTGGGAACACTGAAGCTTTCTTT

J gene: TRBJ1-6
V gene: TRBV28
CDR3 length: 15
clone size: NA
D gene: NA
CDR3 protein: CASSLWATGNSPLHF
CDR3 DNA: TGTGCCAGCAGTTTATGGGCTACAGGGAATTCACCCCTCCACTTT

J gene: TRBJ1-1
V gene: TRBV2
CDR3 length: 14
clone size: NA
D gene: NA
CDR3 protein: CASRSRVLVTEAFF
CDR3 DNA: TGTGCCAGCAGATCCAGGGTTTTGGTCACTGAAGCTTTCTTT

J gene: TRBJ1-1
V gene: TRBV27
CDR3 length: 13
clone size: NA
D gene: NA
CDR3 protein: CASSLSSGFEAFF
CDR3 DNA: TGTGCCAGCAGTTTATCGTCCGGGTTTGAAGCTTTCTTT

J gene: TRBJ2-3
V gene: TRBV12-5
CDR3 length: 15
clone size: few
D gene: TRBD1
CDR3 protein: CASAPGGQATNTQYF
CDR3 DNA: TGTGCTAGTGCCCCTGGGGGACAGGCTACGAATACGCAGTATTTT

J gene: TRBJ1-1
V gene: TRBV20-1
CDR3 length: 11
clone size: NA
D gene: NA
CDR3 protein: CSATPQSEAFF
CDR3 DNA: TGCAGTGCTACCCCGCAGTCTGAAGCTTTCTTT

J gene: TRBJ1-4
V gene: TRBV5-1
CDR3 length: 14
clone size: NA
D gene: NA
CDR3 protein: CASSFGGTNEKLFF
CDR3 DNA: TGCGCCAGCAGCTTCGGGGGGACTAATGAAAAACTGTTTTTT

J gene: TRBJ2-5
V gene: TRBV6-5
CDR3 length: 15
clone size: NA
D gene: NA
CDR3 protein: CASRPVGSRGETQYF
CDR3 DNA: TGTGCCAGCAGACCGGTAGGGAGCCGCGGAGAGACCCAGTACTTC

J gene: TRBJ2-5
V gene: TRBV6-1
CDR3 length: 12
clone size: NA
D gene: NA
CDR3 protein: CASSERGETQYF
CDR3 DNA: TGTGCCAGCAGTGAACGGGGAGAGACCCAGTACTTC

J gene: TRBJ1-4
V gene: TRBV7-4
CDR3 length: 17
clone size: NA
D gene: NA
CDR3 protein: CASSLTAYRVKIEKLFF
CDR3 DNA: TGTGCCAGCAGCTTAACCGCCTACAGGGTAAAGATCGAAAAACTGTTTTTT

J gene: TRBJ1-6
V gene: TRBV19
CDR3 length: 15
clone size: NA
D gene: NA
CDR3 protein: CASSSGGQTFYPLHF
CDR3 DNA: TGTGCCAGTAGTTCCGGGGGGCAGACGTTTTACCCCCTCCACTTT

J gene: TRBJ2-3
V gene: TRBV9
CDR3 length: 15
clone size: NA
D gene: TRBD2
CDR3 protein: CASTTLAGGPDTQYF
CDR3 DNA: TGTGCCAGCACCACTCTAGCGGGAGGGCCGGATACGCAGTATTTT

J gene: TRBJ1-5
V gene: TRBV28
CDR3 length: 15
clone size: few
D gene: TRBD1
CDR3 protein: CASTQTGDPNQPQHF
CDR3 DNA: TGTGCCAGCACCCAAACAGGGGACCCCAATCAGCCCCAGCATTTT

J gene: TRBJ2-4
V gene: TRBV5-1
CDR3 length: 14
clone size: NA
D gene: NA
CDR3 protein: CASSLELNKNIQYF
CDR3 DNA: TGCGCCAGCAGCTTGGAACTGAACAAAAACATTCAGTACTTC

J gene: TRBJ1-4
V gene: TRBV5-1
CDR3 length: 15
clone size: NA
D gene: TRBD1
CDR3 protein: CASSPGQATNEKLFF
CDR3 DNA: TGCGCCAGCAGCCCAGGACAGGCAACTAATGAAAAACTGTTTTTT

J gene: TRBJ2-7
V gene: TRBV11-2
CDR3 length: 14
clone size: NA
D gene: NA
CDR3 protein: CASSWRGSQIEQYF
CDR3 DNA: TGTGCCAGCAGCTGGAGAGGGTCACAAATCGAGCAGTACTTC

J gene: TRBJ2-5
V gene: TRBV7-9
CDR3 length: 15
clone size: NA
D gene: NA
CDR3 protein: CASSPPRGGEETQYF
CDR3 DNA: TGTGCCAGCAGCCCACCCCGTGGTGGAGAGGAGACCCAGTACTTC

J gene: TRBJ2-1
V gene: TRBV12-3/TRBV12-4
CDR3 length: 13
clone size: NA
D gene: NA
CDR3 protein: CASSRTYYNEQFF
CDR3 DNA: TGTGCCAGCAGCCGGACTTACTACAATGAGCAGTTCTTC

J gene: TRBJ1-5
V gene: TRBV28
CDR3 length: 16
clone size: NA
D gene: NA
CDR3 protein: CASSLWTAGDGQPQHF
CDR3 DNA: TGTGCCAGCAGTTTATGGACAGCGGGGGATGGTCAGCCCCAGCATTTT

J gene: TRBJ1-1
V gene: TRBV5-1
CDR3 length: 13
clone size: once
D gene: NA
CDR3 protein: CASTGQVNTEAFF
CDR3 DNA: TGCGCCAGCACAGGACAAGTGAACACTGAAGCTTTCTTT

J gene: TRBJ2-2
V gene: TRBV5-5
CDR3 length: 16
clone size: NA
D gene: NA
CDR3 protein: CASSSRGLATTGELFF
CDR3 DNA: TGTGCCAGCAGCTCACGCGGACTCGCAACCACCGGGGAGCTGTTTTTT

J gene: TRBJ2-1
V gene: TRBV30
CDR3 length: 15
clone size: NA
D gene: TRBD2
CDR3 protein: CAWSGLAGEGNEQFF
CDR3 DNA: TGTGCCTGGAGTGGACTAGCGGGAGAAGGGAATGAGCAGTTCTTC

J gene: TRBJ1-3
V gene: TRBV6-6
CDR3 length: 16
clone size: NA
D gene: NA
CDR3 protein: CASTPSQLGSGNTIYF
CDR3 DNA: TGTGCCAGTACTCCGTCACAGTTAGGTTCTGGAAACACCATATATTTT

J gene: TRBJ1-1
V gene: TRBV5-4
CDR3 length: 17
clone size: NA
D gene: NA
CDR3 protein: CARSLGGGGSMNTEAFF
CDR3 DNA: TGTGCCCGCAGCTTGGGCGGGGGGGGGAGTATGAACACTGAAGCTTTCTTT

J gene: TRBJ2-1
V gene: TRBV6-6
CDR3 length: 16
clone size: NA
D gene: TRBD2
CDR3 protein: CASSYYRTSGTNEQFF
CDR3 DNA: TGTGCCAGCAGTTACTACCGGACTAGCGGCACCAATGAGCAGTTCTTC

J gene: TRBJ2-5
V gene: TRBV5-4
CDR3 length: 15
clone size: NA
D gene: NA
CDR3 protein: CASSTRETVQETQYF
CDR3 DNA: TGTGCCAGCAGCACTCGCGAGACAGTCCAAGAGACCCAGTACTTC

J gene: TRBJ2-3
V gene: TRBV6-2/TRBV6-3
CDR3 length: 13
clone size: NA
D gene: NA
CDR3 protein: CASSSPRGDTQYF
CDR3 DNA: TGTGCCAGCAGTTCCCCAAGAGGAGATACGCAGTATTTT

J gene: TRBJ1-5
V gene: TRBV10-3
CDR3 length: 14
clone size: NA
D gene: TRBD1
CDR3 protein: CAISEATGGQPQHF
CDR3 DNA: TGTGCCATCAGTGAGGCGACAGGGGGTCAGCCCCAGCATTTT

J gene: TRBJ2-2
V gene: TRBV7-3
CDR3 length: 17
clone size: NA
D gene: TRBD2
CDR3 protein: CASSLRRPSGNTGELFF
CDR3 DNA: TGTGCCAGCAGCTTAAGGCGCCCTAGCGGAAACACCGGGGAGCTGTTTTTT

J gene: TRBJ2-2
V gene: TRBV6-4
CDR3 length: 14
clone size: NA
D gene: NA
CDR3 protein: CASSEQENTGELFF
CDR3 DNA: TGTGCCAGCAGTGAACAGGAGAACACCGGGGAGCTGTTTTTT

J gene: TRBJ1-1
V gene: TRBV2
CDR3 length: 14
clone size: NA
D gene: TRBD1
CDR3 protein: CASRSGQGNTEAFF
CDR3 DNA: TGTGCCAGCAGGTCGGGACAGGGAAACACTGAAGCTTTCTTT

J gene: TRBJ2-3
V gene: TRBV27
CDR3 length: 12
clone size: NA
D gene: TRBD2
CDR3 protein: CASSSTSGLQYF
CDR3 DNA: TGTGCCAGCAGTTCGACTAGCGGGTTGCAGTATTTT

J gene: TRBJ2-5
V gene: TRBV2
CDR3 length: 14
clone size: NA
D gene: TRBD1
CDR3 protein: CASRGTDPVKTQYF
CDR3 DNA: TGTGCCAGCAGGGGGACAGATCCCGTTAAGACCCAGTACTTC

J gene: TRBJ1-3
V gene: TRBV2
CDR3 length: 13
clone size: NA
D gene: TRBD1
CDR3 protein: CASQGEKGNTIYF
CDR3 DNA: TGTGCCAGCCAGGGGGAAAAAGGAAACACCATATATTTT

J gene: TRBJ2-7
V gene: TRBV2
CDR3 length: 13
clone size: NA
D gene: TRBD1
CDR3 protein: CASSGTGGNEQYF
CDR3 DNA: TGTGCCAGCAGTGGGACAGGGGGGAACGAGCAGTACTTC

J gene: TRBJ2-7
V gene: TRBV5-1
CDR3 length: 13
clone size: NA
D gene: NA
CDR3 protein: CASSPGDWYEQYF
CDR3 DNA: TGCGCCAGCAGCCCGGGGGATTGGTACGAGCAGTACTTC

J gene: TRBJ1-2
V gene: TRBV28
CDR3 length: 16
clone size: few
D gene: TRBD1
CDR3 protein: CASSLPGDRGYYGYTF
CDR3 DNA: TGTGCCAGCAGTCTCCCCGGGGACAGGGGTTACTATGGCTACACCTTC

J gene: TRBJ1-5
V gene: TRBV24-1
CDR3 length: 13
clone size: once
D gene: TRBD1
CDR3 protein: CATQGQRNQPQHF
CDR3 DNA: TGTGCCACCCAGGGACAGCGCAATCAGCCCCAGCATTTT

J gene: TRBJ2-3
V gene: TRBV7-9
CDR3 length: 12
clone size: NA
D gene: NA
CDR3 protein: CASGPSTDTQYF
CDR3 DNA: TGTGCCAGCGGGCCTAGCACAGATACGCAGTATTTT

J gene: TRBJ1-1
V gene: TRBV5-1
CDR3 length: 15
clone size: NA
D gene: NA
CDR3 protein: CASSLAGSRLTEAFF
CDR3 DNA: TGCGCCAGCAGCTTGGCCGGCAGCAGACTCACTGAAGCTTTCTTT